A few counts support the clone carrying this T cell receptor (beta chain). Each CDR3 protein gets one entry after TCRdb re-called the RT-PCR reads with MiXCR. The sample includes roughly 540,000 distinct CDR3 sequences, approximately 24% of them seen just once. The data originate from a study of response to subunit inactivated influenza vaccine. CDR3 length: 11 residues. Unmatched junction bases numbered 6, after V lost 5 bases and J lost 12 bases. Separately, the same data were catalogued under a study of T cells expressing NK-cell markers. That work states: TCR beta libraries carry UMIs added by 5'RACE template switching. Source material for TCR beta repertoires consisted of sorted CD3+CD56+NKG2C+, CD3+CD56+NKG2C- and CD3+CD56-NKG2C+ T cells. With respect to HCMV, most of the eight sequenced donors were seropositive, and one was seronegative. The study found dominant NKG2C+ clonotypes at about 1.0-7.0% of CD8+ T cells in over 5 donors. These clonotypes also led the CD3+CD56-NKG2C+ fraction in several donors.

Sequencing used CD4+ T cells sorted from PBMCs, obtained 12 days after vaccination. The TCR comes from a man aged 45-65 years who received an inactivated influenza vaccine. This sequence joins TRBV12-3 or TRBV12-4 and TRBJ2-7, with 8 bases identical to TRBD2. The CDR3 here is CASSTQRELYF. CDR3 DNA: TGTGCCAGCAGTACCCAGCGGGAGTTGTACTTC.